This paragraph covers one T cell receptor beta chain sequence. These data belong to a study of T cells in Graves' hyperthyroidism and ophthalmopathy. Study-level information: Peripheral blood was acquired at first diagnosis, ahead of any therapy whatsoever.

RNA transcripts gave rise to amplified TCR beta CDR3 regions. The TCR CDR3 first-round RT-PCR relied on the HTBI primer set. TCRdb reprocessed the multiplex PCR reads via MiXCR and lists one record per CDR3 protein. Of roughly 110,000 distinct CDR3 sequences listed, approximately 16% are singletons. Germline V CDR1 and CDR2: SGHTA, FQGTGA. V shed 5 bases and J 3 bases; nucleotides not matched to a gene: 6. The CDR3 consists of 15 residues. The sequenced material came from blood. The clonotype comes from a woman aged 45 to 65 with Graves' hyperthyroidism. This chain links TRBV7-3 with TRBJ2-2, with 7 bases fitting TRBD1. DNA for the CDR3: TGTGCCAGCAGCCCCGGGACAGTATACACCGGGGAGCTGTTTTTT. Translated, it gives CASSPGTVYTGELFF.